The 29 T cell receptor beta chains below were found in one sample sequenced in a study of a mutant IDH1 vaccine in newly diagnosed glioma. The table came from immunoSEQ multiplex PCR; TCRdb's copy has only in-frame clones and leaves some out. In the table there are about 33,000 clones, roughly four fifths of which are singletons. The antigens these receptors bind are not known. The time point denotes: week 5, during vaccination. Vaccinated patients received 300 ug of mutant IDH1 20-mer peptide per dose, with topical imiquimod. Sequenced here: PBMCs, sampled from a glioma patient whose treatment included an IDH1 peptide vaccine. The receptors were gathered from a man between 25 and 39 years old with glioma.

The chain combines TRBV6-6 with TRBJ2-5; no definite D call. This CDR3 has 15 amino acids. With 6 bases removed from V and 2 bases from J, the gap between germline ends came to 16 bases. Germline-derived CDR1 and CDR2 are MNHNY and SVGAGI (reference sequence). The CDR3 is CASRPSPAAQETQYF. The CDR3 coding sequence is TGTGCCAGCAGACCCTCCCCCGCCGCTCAAGAGACCCAGTACTTC.

This clone was seen only a few times. This chain joins TRBV6-5 and TRBJ2-5; unclear D gene. The V end was cut by 2 bases, the J end by 5 bases, with 9 bases between. This CDR3 spans 13 amino acids. Germline assignment: CDR1 MNHEY and CDR2 SVGAGI. The CDR3: CASSYRDEETQYF. CDR3 sequence (DNA): TGTGCCAGCAGTTACAGAGACGAGGAGACCCAGTACTTC.

This clone is large by share. The chain uses TRBV6-5 and TRBJ2-7, with 7 bases aligning to TRBD2. CDR3 length: 15 residues. V lost 2 bases and J lost 1; bases outside the gene matches: 5. Germline V gives CDR1 MNHEY, CDR2 SVGAGI. CDR3 region: CASSYRRGGSYEQYF. The CDR3 DNA follows: TGTGCCAGCAGTTACAGGCGCGGGGGTTCCTACGAGCAGTACTTC.

J is TRBJ2-7 and V is TRBV5-1; TRBD2 is a possible D gene (7 bases). CDR3 length equals 14 residues. V was cut by 4 bases and J by 7 bases, with 18 bases left in between. The germline V gene encodes CDR1 SGHRS and CDR2 YFSETQ. The CDR3, as DNA: TGCGCCAGCAGCCCCGGGCCGGGGGGCGGGGAGCAGTACTTC. This codes for CASSPGPGGGEQYF.

CDR3 sequence reads: CASSPDWGPTEAFF. The DNA of the CDR3 is TGCGCCAGCAGTCCGGACTGGGGCCCCACTGAAGCTTTCTTT. The J gene is TRBJ1-1, the V gene TRBV5-1; TRBD1 might be the D (5 bases). The V end was cut by 5 bases, the J end by 4 bases, with 15 bases between. The CDR3 covers 14 residues. CDR1 and CDR2 (germline): SGHRS, YFSETQ.

This clone was recorded a few times. The V gene is TRBV9, the J gene TRBJ2-7, with 8 bases identical to TRBD1. Unmatched junction bases numbered 4, after V lost 3 bases and J lost 2 bases. The length of the CDR3 is 14 residues. In germline, CDR1 is SGDLS, CDR2 YYNGEE. CDR3 DNA sequence: TGTGCCAGCAGCGCCGGACAGGGTCCCTACGAGCAGTACTTC. This sequence encodes CASSAGQGPYEQYF.

The chain joins TRBV7-2 to TRBJ2-5; D remains unclear. V gave up 2 bases and J gave up 2 bases, with 9 bases separating them. Looked up from germline, CDR1 is SGHTA and CDR2 is FQGNSA. The CDR3 contains 14 residues. The CDR3 reads CASSLTAAQETQYF. The CDR3 bases are TGTGCCAGCAGCTTAACTGCGGCACAAGAGACCCAGTACTTC.

The rearrangement links TRBV7-9 to TRBJ2-7; 9 nucleotides line up with TRBD1. CDR1 is SEHNR, CDR2 FQNEAQ, per germline (reference sequence). V was pared by 2 bases and J by 4 bases, with 3 bases of the junction left unmatched. The CDR3 totals 14 residues. The CDR3 DNA sequence: TGTGCCAGCAGCTTAAGGGACAGGGCGTACGAGCAGTACTTC. Amino acids: CASSLRDRAYEQYF.

The rearrangement uses TRBV20-1 and TRBJ1-2; the D is unclear. The CDR3 contains 11 residues. The germline V gene has CDR1 DFQATT and CDR2 SNEGSKA (reference sequence). The CDR3 DNA is TGCAGGGGTCTCTTGGGGAATGGCTACACCTTC. Its translation: CRGLLGNGYTF.

The chain couples TRBV19 to TRBJ2-7, with a possible D match to TRBD1 (6 bases). The CDR3 length is 15 residues. CDR1 and CDR2 (germline): LNHDA, SQIVND (reference sequence). Trimming took off 3 bases at V and 0 bases at J, with 12 bases between the two ends. In nucleotides, the CDR3 is TGTGCCAGTAGTATTCGCCAGGGGTTCTCCTACGAGCAGTACTTC. Protein product: CASSIRQGFSYEQYF. The whole variable domain, filled in from reference TRBV19 and TRBJ2-7, reads DGGITQSPKYLFRKEGQNVTLSCEQNLNHDAMYWYRQDPGQGLRLIYYSQIVNDFQKGDIAEGYSVSREKKESFPLTVTSAQKNPTAFYLCASSIRQGFSYEQYFGPGTRLTVT.

This clone has only one observation. The CDR3 reads CASSPRDPPRETQYF. The CDR3 nucleotides read TGTGCCAGCTCACCACGGGACCCCCCCCGAGAGACCCAGTACTTC. The chain carries TRBV18 and TRBJ2-5, with D perhaps matching TRBD1 or TRBD2 (5 bases each). V was cut by 1 base and J by 4 bases, with 13 bases left in between. Per germline, CDR1 KGHSH and CDR2 LQKENI. The CDR3 has 15 amino acids.

The count of this clone is one. The V gene is TRBV5-1, the J gene TRBJ2-1; TRBD2 matches 11 bases. The CDR3 totals 16 residues. The germline V gene encodes CDR1 SGHRS and CDR2 YFSETQ. Losses at the gene ends were 5 bases for V and 7 bases for J; bases not matched to a gene: 11. CDR3 DNA sequence: TGCGCCAGCAGTGGAGGGGTTAGCGGGGGGGTAAATGAGCAGTTCTTC. Residues: CASSGGVSGGVNEQFF.

This chain joins TRBV13 and TRBJ2-7, with D tentatively TRBD1 or TRBD2 (5 bases each). Trimming removed 3 bases from V and 0 bases from J, with 9 bases in between. This CDR3 region has 14 residues. Per the germline V gene, CDR1 is PRHDT and CDR2 is FYEKMQ (reference sequence). For the CDR3, the DNA is TGTGCCAGCAGCTTTGTCGGGGCCTCCTACGAGCAGTACTTC. Amino acids: CASSFVGASYEQYF.

The chain employs TRBV30 and TRBJ1-1; tentative D call: TRBD1 (6 bases). Germline V gene sequence: CDR1 GTSNPN, CDR2 SVGIG (reference sequence). This CDR3 contains 14 residues. The germline V and J ends were trimmed by 0 bases and 1 base, with 9 bases remaining between them. CDR3 coding DNA: TGTGCCTGGAGTGTAATAGGGGGGAACACTGAAGCTTTCTTT. Protein product: CAWSVIGGNTEAFF. Together with reference TRBV30 and TRBJ1-1, the CDR3 gives the full variable domain: SQTIHQWPATLVQPVGSPLSLECTVEGTSNPNLYWYRQAAGRGLQLLFYSVGIGQISSEVPQNLSASRPQDRQFILSSKKLLLSDSGFYLCAWSVIGGNTEAFFGQGTRLTVV.

V usage is TRBV30 and J usage is TRBJ1-1; TRBD1 might be the D (6 bases). This CDR3 region has 16 residues. From germline, CDR1 is GTSNPN and CDR2 SVGIG (reference sequence). Trimming removed 3 bases at V and 3 bases at J, with 20 bases between. The CDR3 region is CAWRGGVGWGDTEAFF. In DNA form, the CDR3 reads TGTGCCTGGAGAGGGGGGGTCGGTTGGGGGGACACTGAAGCTTTCTTT.

Only a few counts were recorded for this clone. This chain joins TRBV7-9 and TRBJ1-5, with D perhaps matching TRBD1 (6 bases). This CDR3 is built from 15 residues. The germline CDR1 and CDR2 sequences are SEHNR and FQNEAQ (reference sequence). V lost 5 bases and J lost 4, with 15 bases in between. CDR3 loop: CASSETGEPNQPQHF. In DNA form, the CDR3 reads TGTGCCAGCAGCGAGACAGGCGAACCTAATCAGCCCCAGCATTTT.

The sample holds one count of this clone. This sequence joins TRBV28 and TRBJ2-5; 13 bases are a match to TRBD2. Trimming at V came to 4 bases and at J to 6 bases, leaving 14 bases not matched to a gene. CDR1 is MDHEN, CDR2 SYDVKM, per germline. CDR3 size: 18 residues. The CDR3 protein is CASSSGLAGDLFGKTQYF. The CDR3 region has the DNA TGTGCCAGCAGTTCCGGACTAGCGGGAGACCTTTTCGGGAAGACCCAGTACTTC. Based on the CDR3 plus reference TRBV28 and TRBJ2-5, the full variable domain is DVKVTQSSRYLVKRTGEKVFLECVQDMDHENMFWYRQDPGLGLRLIYFSYDVKMKEKGDIPEGYSVSREKKERFSLILESASTNQTSMYLCASSSGLAGDLFGKTQYFGPGTRLLVL.

The rearrangement joins TRBV14 to TRBJ2-3; D is unresolved. The CDR3 covers 15 residues. The V end lost 4 bases, the J end lost 0 bases, and 11 bases lay between the germline ends. Looked up from germline, CDR1 is SGHDN and CDR2 is FVKESK. In DNA, the CDR3 is TGTGCCAGCAGCCCGATTGTAATTAGCACAGATACGCAGTATTTT. Translation gives CASSPIVISTDTQYF.

The genes are TRBV7-8 and TRBJ1-1; no clear D. The germline V gene has CDR1 SGHVS and CDR2 FQNEAQ. Between the trimmed V and J ends, which lost 0 bases and 0 bases, there was a span of 8 bases. The CDR3 is 15 residues long. The CDR3 DNA reads as TGTGCCAGCAGCTTAGCTCACGATATGAACACTGAAGCTTTCTTT. This encodes CASSLAHDMNTEAFF.

The rearrangement uses TRBV11-2 and TRBJ2-7, with D tentatively TRBD1 (7 bases). The V and J ends lost 0 bases and 0 bases respectively, with 18 bases between them. CDR1 SGHAT and CDR2 FQNNGV come from the germline V gene. CDR3 length equals 18 residues. CDR3 sequence: CASSLDQEGQTTSYEQYF. The CDR3 DNA sequence: TGTGCCAGCAGCTTAGATCAGGAGGGACAGACCACCTCCTACGAGCAGTACTTC. Full variable domain (rest looked up from reference TRBV11-2 and TRBJ2-7): EAGVAQSPRYKIIEKRQSVAFWCNPISGHATLYWYQQILGQGPKLLIQFQNNGVVDDSQLPKDRFSAERLKGVDSTLKIQPAKLEDSAVYLCASSLDQEGQTTSYEQYFGPGTRLTVT.

A single count supports this clone. J is TRBJ1-1 and V is TRBV19, with D possibly being TRBD1 (6 bases). This CDR3 is built from 15 residues. V was cut by 1 base and J by 1 base, with 10 bases left in between. Germline values: CDR1 LNHDA, CDR2 SQIVND (reference sequence). CDR3 loop: CASSIAGAGNTEAFF. The CDR3 DNA sequence: TGTGCCAGTAGTATAGCGGGGGCGGGGAACACTGAAGCTTTCTTT.

This clone has just a few counts. This chain links TRBV13 with TRBJ2-3; 8 nucleotides align to TRBD1. From germline, CDR1 is PRHDT and CDR2 FYEKMQ (reference sequence). The V segment lost 0 bases and the J segment 0 bases; nucleotides outside the gene matches: 2. The CDR3 consists of 16 residues. This CDR3 reads CASSLGDRASTDTQYF. The CDR3 bases are TGTGCCAGCAGCTTAGGGGACAGGGCTAGCACAGATACGCAGTATTTT.

The CDR3 DNA is TGTGCCAGCAGTACCCTAGCGGGGGGCTTGGAGACCCAGTACTTC. As protein: CASSTLAGGLETQYF. This rearrangement joins TRBV27 to TRBJ2-5; 11 bases map to TRBD2. Germline V CDR1 and CDR2: MNHEY, SMNVEV (reference sequence). V was pared by 5 bases and J by 5 bases, with 7 bases of the junction left unmatched. This CDR3 is 15 amino acids long.

This clone was seen more than once but under ten times. The CDR3 protein is CSVATGSEAFF. CDR3 DNA sequence: TGCAGCGTTGCAACAGGCTCTGAAGCTTTCTTT. V gene TRBV29-1 combines with J gene TRBJ1-1, with D maybe TRBD1 (5 bases). This CDR3 contains 11 residues. Germline V gene sequence: CDR1 SQVTM, CDR2 ANQGSEA. V was clipped by 4 bases and J by 6 bases, with 9 bases between them. Full variable domain (outside the CDR3, taken from reference TRBV29-1 and TRBJ1-1): SAVISQKPSRDICQRGTSLTIQCQVDSQVTMMFWYRQQPGQSLTLIATANQGSEATYESGFVIDKFPISRPNLTFSTLTVSNMSPEDSSIYLCSVATGSEAFFGQGTRLTVV.

This clone was observed once. V gene TRBV6-9 combines with J gene TRBJ1-2, with a weak D call TRBD1 (5 bases). V was shortened by 2 bases and J by 3 bases, with 16 bases between the two germline ends. The germline V gene encodes CDR1 MNHGY and CDR2 SVAAGI. The CDR3 spans 16 residues. Here the CDR3 reads CASSYDAGVQDYGYTF. Here the CDR3 DNA reads TGTGCCAGCAGTTATGACGCGGGGGTCCAAGACTATGGCTACACCTTC.

The chain links TRBV2 to TRBJ2-2, with D possibly matching TRBD1 (6 bases). Trimming cost V 8 bases and J 3 bases, with 22 bases left between them. The length of the CDR3 is 17 residues. Germline V lookup: CDR1 SNHLY, CDR2 FYNNEI. DNA for the CDR3: TGTGCCAGCGGGATTTCTAGAGACAGGAGAGACACCGGGGAGCTGTTTTTT. Protein product: CASGISRDRRDTGELFF.

J is TRBJ1-1 and V is TRBV5-1; D may be TRBD1 (5 bases). Per germline, CDR1 SGHRS and CDR2 YFSETQ. V was shortened by 3 bases and J by 4 bases, with 16 bases between the two germline ends. The CDR3 is 15 amino acids. CDR3 DNA: TGCGCCAGCAGCTGGGGCTTGTGGGGGGGCACTGAAGCTTTCTTT. This translates into CASSWGLWGGTEAFF.

This chain uses TRBV6-1 with TRBJ1-1; a possible D gene is TRBD1 (5 bases). This CDR3 has 15 residues. V lost 2 bases to trimming and J lost 4 bases, with 14 bases between them. Germline V lookup: CDR1 MNHNS, CDR2 SASEGT. CDR3 region: CASSEQGGESTEAFF. DNA for the CDR3: TGTGCCAGCAGTGAACAGGGTGGTGAGAGCACTGAAGCTTTCTTT.

This rearrangement joins TRBV10-3 to TRBJ2-3; 7 bases agree with TRBD2. The V gene's germline CDR1 is ENHRY and CDR2 SYGVKD. V lost 4 bases to trimming and J lost 6 bases; unmatched junction nucleotides: 1. This CDR3 comprises 12 residues. CDR3: CAISVGGDTQYF. The CDR3 DNA is TGTGCCATCAGTGTGGGGGGGGATACGCAGTATTTT.